The 12 T cell receptor beta chains in this list originate from one sample, sequenced in a study of cytomegalovirus exposure and HLA in healthy donors. The PCR made use of 60 Vbeta and 13 Jbeta primers. Some clones are missing from TCRdb's copy, which holds only in-frame ones; the method was immunoSEQ multiplex PCR. This sample's table reports approximately 110,000 clones. What was sequenced was PBMCs. These receptors were obtained from a man in his forties or fifties in good health and CMV-seronegative.

Worth noting for this clone: This specimen includes other DNA sequences encoding the same CDR3. The chain recombines TRBV9 with TRBJ2-1; 12 nucleotides align to TRBD2. CDR1 and CDR2 (germline): SGDLS, YYNGEE. CDR3 length: 15 amino acids. Trimming took 2 bases from V and 4 from J; bases not matched to a gene: 1. The chain's CDR3 is CASSVGLAGYNEQFF. In nucleotides, the CDR3 is TGTGCCAGCAGCGTGGGACTAGCGGGTTACAATGAGCAGTTCTTC.

This rearrangement joins TRBV27 to TRBJ2-1; D unresolved. Looked up from germline, CDR1 is MNHEY and CDR2 is SMNVEV (reference sequence). V lost 3 bases and J lost 6, with 3 bases in between. This CDR3 has 11 residues. CDR3 DNA: TGTGCCAGCAGTTTGAGCAATGAGCAGTTCTTC. It codes for CASSLSNEQFF.

This chain links TRBV5-6 with TRBJ1-1; TRBD1 might be the D (6 bases). V was trimmed by 3 bases and J by 2 bases, leaving 17 bases between them. Per germline, CDR1 SGHDT and CDR2 YYEEEE. The CDR3 has 16 residues. The CDR3 DNA reads as TGTGCCAGCAGCTACCTATCGACAGGCTCAAACACTGAAGCTTTCTTT. Its translation: CASSYLSTGSNTEAFF.

The V gene is TRBV21-1, the J gene TRBJ1-2; the table gives TRBD1 as D, unverified against the DNA. TRBV21-1 is a listed pseudogene. There are 17 residues in the CDR3. DNA for the CDR3: TGTGCCAGCAGCAAAGGTGAGAGGACAGGGGGCAACTATGGCTACACCTTC. It yields the protein CASSKGERTGGNYGYTF.

The chain is built from TRBV5-6 and TRBJ1-2; 8 bases fit TRBD1. The CDR3 runs 15 residues. The junction had 5 bases not matched to a gene; V was cut back by 0 bases and J by 4 bases. From germline, CDR1 is SGHDT and CDR2 YYEEEE. The CDR3 coding sequence is TGTGCCAGCAGCTTGGCTACAGGGGGTTTCTATGGCTACACCTTC. Its protein is CASSLATGGFYGYTF.

The chain recombines TRBV10-2 with TRBJ1-2, with D possibly TRBD1 on 6 matching bases. Germline V lookup: CDR1 WSHSY, CDR2 SAAADI. The germline V and J ends were trimmed by 6 bases and 5 bases, with 10 bases remaining between them. This CDR3 comprises 12 residues. The DNA of the CDR3 is TGCGCCAGCAGCCAGGGGCTTTATGGCTACACCTTC. Translation: CASSQGLYGYTF.

The chain carries TRBV5-1 and TRBJ2-7; D is ambiguous. Trimming stripped 3 bases from V and 3 bases from J, with 13 bases between. CDR3 size: 14 residues. Germline CDR1 is SGHRS and CDR2 is YFSETQ. CDR3 coding DNA: TGCGCCAGCAGCTCGGGTACTACATACTACGAGCAGTACTTC. This translates into CASSSGTTYYEQYF. Based on the CDR3 plus reference TRBV5-1 and TRBJ2-7, the full variable domain is KAGVTQTPRYLIKTRGQQVTLSCSPISGHRSVSWYQQTPGQGLQFLFEYFSETQRNKGNFPGRFSGRQFSNSRSEMNVSTLELGDSALYLCASSSGTTYYEQYFGPGTRLTVT.

V gene TRBV19 combines with J gene TRBJ2-7; tentatively, D is TRBD1 (5 bases). CDR3 length: 14 residues. CDR1 and CDR2 (germline): LNHDA, SQIVND (reference sequence). Trimming left V 1 base short and J 3 bases short, with 10 bases between. Here the CDR3 DNA reads TGTGCCAGTAGTATAGTGGTCAGGGACTACGAGCAGTACTTC. Its protein is CASSIVVRDYEQYF.

This rearrangement joins TRBV19 to TRBJ2-1; 13 nucleotides line up with TRBD2. V lost 3 bases, J lost 7 bases, and 3 bases stayed unmatched. The germline V gene encodes CDR1 LNHDA and CDR2 SQIVND (reference sequence). The CDR3 extends over 15 amino acids. DNA of the CDR3: TGTGCCAGTAGTATGGGACTAGCGGGATCAAATGAGCAGTTCTTC. Its translation is CASSMGLAGSNEQFF.

The chain couples TRBV5-1 to TRBJ1-1; TRBD1 matches 9 bases. There are 15 residues in the CDR3. Germline V lookup: CDR1 SGHRS, CDR2 YFSETQ. The V segment lost 0 bases and the J segment 3 bases; nucleotides outside the gene matches: 3. In DNA, the CDR3 is TGCGCCAGCAGCTTGGGAGGACAGGGGTACACTGAAGCTTTCTTT. Protein product: CASSLGGQGYTEAFF.

The CDR3 loop reads CASSLGRLTDAYEQYF. The CDR3 bases are TGTGCCAGCAGCCTAGGGCGGTTGACAGATGCCTACGAGCAGTACTTC. The gene calls are TRBV7-8 and TRBJ2-7; tentative D call: TRBD1 (5 bases). Per germline, CDR1 SGHVS and CDR2 FQNEAQ. V gave up 5 bases and J gave up 2 bases, with 19 bases separating them. The CDR3 contains 16 residues.

CDR3 nucleotide sequence: TGCGCCAGCAGCGCAACAAACGAGCAGTACTTC. As protein: CASSATNEQYF. This chain uses TRBV5-1 with TRBJ2-7; D is unresolved. In germline, CDR1 is SGHRS, CDR2 YFSETQ. Trimming removed 4 bases from V and 5 bases from J, with 7 bases in between. This CDR3 has 11 residues.